This T cell receptor (beta chain) comes out of a study of blood T cell repertoires in COVID-19. Across the whole study: Samples representing acute and convalescent COVID-19 were sourced from the United States, Italy and Spain.

Measured with immunoSEQ multiplex PCR; TCRdb has only the in-frame clones, and not every one. The sample has about 390,000 clones; just under 90% are singletons. This CDR3 has 14 residues. V was pared by 2 bases and J by 1 base, with 9 bases between. Germline CDR1 reads SGHDT; CDR2 reads YYEEEE. Sequencing input: PBMCs or T cells enriched from blood (not recorded which). The clonotype was recovered from a woman aged 45-65 years who had recovered from COVID-19. This chain connects TRBV5-6 to TRBJ1-1, with a tentative D call TRBD1 (6 bases). This CDR3 reads CASSFRGKNTEAFF. The CDR3 region has the DNA TGTGCCAGCAGCTTCAGGGGAAAGAACACTGAAGCTTTCTTT.